These 19 T cell receptor beta chains share one sample of origin, sequenced in a study of technical replicates of blood from a handful of donors. Clones were read by immunoSEQ multiplex PCR, and TCRdb kept only the in-frame ones, dropping some. The data hold around 85,000 clones, with roughly 94% observed a single time. Input material: T cells isolated from PBMCs. All receptors derive from a human donor in good health.

The chain couples TRBV21-1 to TRBJ2-5; the table's D gene call, TRBD1, was not cross checked with the DNA. TRBV21-1 is a documented pseudogene. This CDR3 spans 13 amino acids. CDR3 loop: CASSKGTEETQYF. The CDR3 region has the DNA TGTGCCAGCAGCAAAGGGACAGAAGAGACCCAGTACTTC.

The chain combines TRBV29-1 with TRBJ1-5; 7 bases are shared with TRBD1. V was pared by 6 bases and J by 4 bases, with 3 bases of the junction left unmatched. The CDR3 totals 12 residues. Germline assignment: CDR1 SQVTM and CDR2 ANQGSEA. As DNA, the CDR3 is TGCAGCGTCGCACAGGGGAATCAGCCCCAGCATTTT. It translates to CSVAQGNQPQHF.

The chain is built from TRBV2 and TRBJ1-3, with D unclear. The length of the CDR3 is 15 residues. The germline CDR1 and CDR2 sequences are SNHLY and FYNNEI. V was shortened by 1 base and J by 0 bases, with 7 bases between the two germline ends. CDR3 sequence (DNA): TGTGCCAGCAGTGAAGATCACACCTCTGGAAACACCATATATTTT. Translated: CASSEDHTSGNTIYF.

The chain employs TRBV4-1 and TRBJ2-1, with 11 bases lining up with TRBD2. This CDR3 comprises 15 residues. Per the germline V gene, CDR1 is MGHRA and CDR2 is YSYEKL. J lost 9 bases, V lost 4 bases, and 8 bases had no gene match. The CDR3 protein is CASSPRTSGLVEQFF. The CDR3 DNA sequence: TGCGCCAGCAGCCCGAGGACTAGCGGGCTCGTTGAGCAGTTCTTC.

This chain links TRBV4-1 with TRBJ1-5; the D is unclear. Between the trimmed V and J ends, which lost 0 bases and 7 bases, there was a span of 13 bases. The germline CDR1 and CDR2 sequences are MGHRA and YSYEKL. The length of the CDR3 is 15 residues. The CDR3, as DNA: TGCGCCAGCAGCCAAGATATGGCGGTCCAGCAGCCCCAGCATTTT. Its translation is CASSQDMAVQQPQHF.

J is TRBJ1-4 and V is TRBV7-9; perhaps TRBD1 as D (6 bases). The CDR3 has 14 amino acids. Trimming stripped 10 bases from V and 8 bases from J, with 20 bases between. Germline V gene data show CDR1 as SEHNR and CDR2 as FQNEAQ (reference sequence). The CDR3 protein is CANPLGGAREKLFF. The CDR3 DNA reads as TGTGCCAATCCTTTGGGGGGGGCGCGCGAAAAACTGTTTTTT. Full variable domain (rest looked up from reference TRBV7-9 and TRBJ1-4): DTGVSQNPRHKITKRGQNVTFRCDPISEHNRLYWYRQTLGQGPEFLTYFQNEAQLEKSRLLSDRFSAERPKGSFSTLEIQRTEQGDSAMYLCANPLGGAREKLFFGSGTQLSVL.

This chain uses TRBV5-1 with TRBJ2-1; TRBD2 matches at 11 bases. CDR3 length equals 15 residues. J lost 7 bases, V lost 1 base, and 4 bases had no gene match. The V gene's germline CDR1 is SGHRS and CDR2 YFSETQ. This CDR3 is CASSLTSGSINEQFF. Written as DNA, the CDR3 is TGCGCCAGCAGCTTGACTAGCGGGAGTATAAATGAGCAGTTCTTC.

This clone showed up just once. The V call is TRBV6-1, the J call TRBJ2-5; 7 bases agree with TRBD2. The junction had 9 bases not matched to a gene; V was cut back by 4 bases and J by 4 bases. Germline V gene sequence: CDR1 MNHNS, CDR2 SASEGT. CDR3 length: 15 residues. The CDR3 loop is CASSGGRVWIETQYF. For the CDR3, the DNA is TGTGCCAGCAGTGGGGGGAGGGTCTGGATAGAGACCCAGTACTTC.

This clone came up once. The chain links TRBV6-6 to TRBJ2-3, with TRBD2 matching 10 bases. This CDR3 spans 16 amino acids. The trim removed 0 bases at V and 5 bases at J, leaving 5 bases unmatched. Looked up from germline, CDR1 is MNHNY and CDR2 is SVGAGI (reference sequence). The CDR3 protein is CASSYSTPSGRDTQYF. The CDR3, as DNA: TGTGCCAGCAGTTACTCGACTCCTAGCGGGAGAGATACGCAGTATTTT.

This clone occurred a few times. CDR3: CASSLTGTGGEAFF. DNA for the CDR3: TGTGCCAGCAGCTTAACCGGGACAGGGGGTGAAGCTTTCTTT. The chain is built from TRBV7-9 and TRBJ1-1, with 11 bases identical to TRBD1. The germline CDR1 and CDR2 sequences are SEHNR and FQNEAQ (reference sequence). With V trimmed by 2 bases and J by 7 bases, 3 bases remained unmatched. The length of the CDR3 is 14 residues.

The chain has TRBV28 and TRBJ2-1, with 15 bases matching TRBD2. J was trimmed by 0 bases and V by 3 bases; bases with no gene match: 6. The CDR3 contains 19 residues. From germline, CDR1 is MDHEN and CDR2 SYDVKM. The CDR3 DNA reads TGTGCCAGCAGTTTGGGACTAGCGGGGGGACCCAGCTCCTACAATGAGCAGTTCTTC. Amino acids: CASSLGLAGGPSSYNEQFF.

This rearrangement joins TRBV4-1 to TRBJ2-3; 8 bases are a match to TRBD1. Per the germline V gene, CDR1 is MGHRA and CDR2 is YSYEKL. Unmatched junction bases numbered 6, after V lost 1 base and J lost 6 bases. The CDR3 runs 15 residues. In nucleotides, the CDR3 is TGCGCCAGCAGCCAAGGGGGCAGGGGGCCGGATACGCAGTATTTT. It yields the protein CASSQGGRGPDTQYF.

CDR3 sequence: CASSVAGQGAAQYGYTF. CDR3 sequence (DNA): TGTGCCAGCAGCGTAGCAGGACAGGGGGCGGCCCAATATGGCTACACCTTC. The chain is built from TRBV9 and TRBJ1-2; 11 nucleotides align to TRBD1. The CDR3 has 17 residues. J gave up 5 bases and V 0 bases, and 9 bases lay outside the gene matches. CDR1 and CDR2 from the germline V gene are SGDLS and YYNGEE.

The rearrangement joins TRBV5-1 to TRBJ2-1; D might be TRBD1 (5 bases). V gave up 6 bases and J gave up 5 bases, with 18 bases separating them. The V gene's germline CDR1 is SGHRS and CDR2 YFSETQ. CDR3 length equals 15 residues. The CDR3 sequence is CASTVGGARHNEQFF. CDR3 DNA: TGCGCCAGCACCGTAGGTGGGGCACGGCACAATGAGCAGTTCTTC.

CDR3 DNA sequence: TGTGCCAGCAGCGTAGGGCGGGGCCCCTACGAGCAGTACTTC. Protein product: CASSVGRGPYEQYF. The V and J genes are TRBV9 and TRBJ2-7, with D perhaps TRBD2 (6 bases). Trimming stripped 0 bases from V and 2 bases from J, with 9 bases between. Looked up from germline, CDR1 is SGDLS and CDR2 is YYNGEE. There are 14 residues in the CDR3.

V and J are TRBV19 and TRBJ2-7; 12 bases agree with TRBD1. The length of the CDR3 is 17 residues. Trimming took 5 bases from V and 3 from J; bases not matched to a gene: 11. Germline assignment: CDR1 LNHDA and CDR2 SQIVND (reference sequence). The CDR3 is CASSAGTGGAWVYEQYF. CDR3 bases: TGTGCCAGTAGTGCAGGGACAGGGGGCGCATGGGTCTACGAGCAGTACTTC.

The J gene is TRBJ2-5, the V gene TRBV5-8, with D maybe TRBD1 (6 bases). V was cut by 0 bases and J by 5 bases, with 14 bases left in between. The CDR3 contains 15 residues. Per the germline V gene, CDR1 is SGHTS and CDR2 is YDEGEE. CDR3 DNA: TGTGCCAGCAGCTTGGGCACTAACCAGGGGGAGACCCAGTACTTC. Protein sequence: CASSLGTNQGETQYF.

The chain has TRBV29-1 and TRBJ2-3; D not resolved. Between the trimmed V and J ends, which lost 4 bases and 0 bases, there was a span of 5 bases. Germline CDR1 SQVTM, CDR2 ANQGSEA. This CDR3 is 12 amino acids long. The CDR3 DNA reads as TGCAGCGTTGGGCTCAGCACAGATACGCAGTATTTT. Its translation is CSVGLSTDTQYF.

The chain couples TRBV7-9 to TRBJ1-1; D is undetermined. The CDR3 contains 12 residues. The V and J ends lost 6 bases and 4 bases respectively, with 9 bases between them. The germline V gene has CDR1 SEHNR and CDR2 FQNEAQ (reference sequence). The CDR3 DNA follows: TGTGCCAGCAGTCCTACCGGCACTGAAGCTTTCTTT. It is translated as CASSPTGTEAFF.